This TCR beta chain was found in a study of blood T cells in healthy people across ages. Study-wide context: Through template switching, about one barcoded beta molecule was captured per two T cells, as measured in model experiments.

This clonotype was seen only a few times. Its antigen is not identified. Study results and limitations: Measured against age, TCR beta diversity per million T cells decreased in a roughly linear manner. TCR beta diversity was tightly associated with the proportion of naive T cells.

No fewer than 6 million PBMCs went into each sample. CDR3 length: 14 residues. The germline V gene encodes CDR1 DFQATT and CDR2 SNEGSKA (reference sequence). V was pared by 1 base and J by 1 base, with 10 bases between. PCR was performed a second time for roughly 6 to 12 cycles using a sample-barcoded 5' primer and a J-beta primer mix. TCRdb reprocessed the 5' RACE reads via MiXCR and lists one record per CDR3 protein. The table lists about 1,800,000 distinct CDR3 sequences, 25% to 30% of them singletons. The gene calls are TRBV20-1 and TRBJ1-1; unclear D gene. The TCR was taken from a woman in her 30s in good health. Material for sequencing was blood. CDR3 loop: CSARVGGSNTEAFF. As DNA, the CDR3 is TGCAGTGCTAGAGTCGGAGGGTCGAACACTGAAGCTTTCTTT.